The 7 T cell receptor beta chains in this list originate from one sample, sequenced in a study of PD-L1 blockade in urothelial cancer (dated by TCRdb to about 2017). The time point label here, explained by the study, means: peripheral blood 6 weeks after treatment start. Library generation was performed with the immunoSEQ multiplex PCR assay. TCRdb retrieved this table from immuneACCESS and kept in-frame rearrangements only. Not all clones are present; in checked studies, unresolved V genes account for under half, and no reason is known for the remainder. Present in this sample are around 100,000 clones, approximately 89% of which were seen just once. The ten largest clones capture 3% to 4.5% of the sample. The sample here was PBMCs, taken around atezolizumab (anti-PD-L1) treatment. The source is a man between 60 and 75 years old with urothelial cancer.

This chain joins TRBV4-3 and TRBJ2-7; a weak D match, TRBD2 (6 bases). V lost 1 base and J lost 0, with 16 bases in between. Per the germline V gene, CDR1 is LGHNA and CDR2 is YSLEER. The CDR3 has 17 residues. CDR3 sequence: CASSQGVVSGLSYEQYF. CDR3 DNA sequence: TGCGCCAGCAGCCAAGGGGTTGTTTCGGGACTCTCCTACGAGCAGTACTTC.

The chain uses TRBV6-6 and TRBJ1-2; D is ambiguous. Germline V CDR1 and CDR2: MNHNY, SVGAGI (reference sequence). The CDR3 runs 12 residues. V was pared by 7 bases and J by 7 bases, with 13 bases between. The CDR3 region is CASTEMAGGYTF. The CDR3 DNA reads TGTGCCAGCACCGAAATGGCGGGTGGCTACACCTTC.

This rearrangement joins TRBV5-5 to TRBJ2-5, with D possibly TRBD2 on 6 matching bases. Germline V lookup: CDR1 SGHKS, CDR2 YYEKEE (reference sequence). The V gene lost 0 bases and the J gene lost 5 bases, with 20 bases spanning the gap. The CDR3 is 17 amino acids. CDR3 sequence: CASSLGVLLEGWETQYF. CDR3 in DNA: TGTGCCAGCAGCTTGGGGGTCCTTCTGGAGGGGTGGGAGACCCAGTACTTC. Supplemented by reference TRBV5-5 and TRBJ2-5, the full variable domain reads DAGVTQSPTHLIKTRGQQVTLRCSPISGHKSVSWYQQVLGQGPQFIFQYYEKEERGRGNFPDRFSARQFPNYSSELNVNALLLGDSALYLCASSLGVLLEGWETQYFGPGTRLLVL.

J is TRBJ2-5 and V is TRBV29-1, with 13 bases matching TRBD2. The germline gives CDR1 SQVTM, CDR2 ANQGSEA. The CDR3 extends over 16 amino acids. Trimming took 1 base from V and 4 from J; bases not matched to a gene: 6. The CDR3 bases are TGCAGCGTTGAAGGAGGACTAGCGGGAGCTCCAGAGACCCAGTACTTC. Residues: CSVEGGLAGAPETQYF.

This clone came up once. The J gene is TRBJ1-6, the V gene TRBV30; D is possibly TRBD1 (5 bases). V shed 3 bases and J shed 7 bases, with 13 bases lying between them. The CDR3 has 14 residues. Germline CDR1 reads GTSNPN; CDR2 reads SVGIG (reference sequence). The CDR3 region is CAWRAQGPNSPLHF. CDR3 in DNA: TGTGCCTGGAGGGCTCAGGGCCCGAATTCACCCCTCCACTTT.

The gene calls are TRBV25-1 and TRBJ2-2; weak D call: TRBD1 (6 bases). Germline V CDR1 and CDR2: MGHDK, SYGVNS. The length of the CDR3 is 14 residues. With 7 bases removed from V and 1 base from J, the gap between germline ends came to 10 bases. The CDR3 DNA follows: TGTGCCAGCACCCCGGACAGGAACACCGGGGAGCTGTTTTTT. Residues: CASTPDRNTGELFF.

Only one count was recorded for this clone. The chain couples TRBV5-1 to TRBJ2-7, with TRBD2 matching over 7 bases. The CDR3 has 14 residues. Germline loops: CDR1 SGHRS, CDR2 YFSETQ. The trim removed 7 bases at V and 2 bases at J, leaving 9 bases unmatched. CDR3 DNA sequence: TGCGCCAGCGGGGAAACTAGCGTCGCCTACGAGCAGTACTTC. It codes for CASGETSVAYEQYF.